This TCR beta chain derives from a study of blood T cells in healthy people across ages. CDR1 and CDR2 from the germline V gene are SGHAT and FQDESV (reference sequence). This CDR3 spans 15 amino acids. Between the trimmed V and J ends, which lost 5 bases and 2 bases, there was a span of 14 bases. A second PCR of about 6 to 11 cycles used a sample-barcoded 5' primer and a J-beta primer mix. TCRdb reprocessed the 5' RACE reads with MiXCR, giving one entry per CDR3 protein. The sample lists about a million distinct CDR3 sequences, 48% occurring once. The receptor was derived from a man aged 25-45 years in good health. Sample: blood. The chain employs TRBV11-1 and TRBJ2-3; D is ambiguous. The CDR3 region is CASSPRQAATDTQYF. The DNA of the CDR3 is TGTGCCAGCAGCCCAAGGCAGGCCGCCACAGATACGCAGTATTTT.